Listed here are 23 T cell receptor beta chains from one sample, sequenced in a study of long-term antiretroviral therapy in people with HIV. The assay used was immunoSEQ (version v3.0), run at survey level. Profiling relied on immunoSEQ multiplex PCR, and the TCRdb table lists in-frame clones only, not all of them. This table has about 28,000 clones, 80% to 90% appearing once. This sample comprised unsorted PBMCs, obtained 0.8 years before starting antiretroviral therapy. The receptors were sampled from a young man with HIV.

The rearrangement uses TRBV14 and TRBJ2-3; the D is unclear. Germline CDR1 SGHDN, CDR2 FVKESK. This CDR3 comprises 14 residues. Trimming took 4 bases from V and 5 from J, leaving 13 bases between them. CDR3 loop: CASSPAGVIDTQYF. CDR3 nucleotides: TGTGCCAGCAGCCCTGCCGGAGTAATAGATACGCAGTATTTT. Full variable domain (rest looked up from reference TRBV14 and TRBJ2-3): EAGVTQFPSHSVIEKGQTVTLRCDPISGHDNLYWYRRVMGKEIKFLLHFVKESKQDESGMPNNRFLAERTGGTYSTLKVQPAELEDSGVYFCASSPAGVIDTQYFGPGTRLTVL.

This rearrangement joins TRBV4-3 to TRBJ2-6, with a tentative D call TRBD1 (6 bases). The V end was cut by 0 bases, the J end by 4 bases, with 19 bases between. There are 19 residues in the CDR3. Germline assignment: CDR1 LGHNA and CDR2 YSLEER. The CDR3 DNA sequence: TGCGCCAGCAGCCAAGATTGGCAGGGGTTTCTCTCCGGGGCCAACGTCCTGACTTTC. Its translation: CASSQDWQGFLSGANVLTF.

CDR3 protein: CASSSTTGKTEAFF. Here the CDR3 DNA reads TGCGCCAGCAGCTCCACGACAGGGAAAACTGAAGCTTTCTTT. The genes are TRBV5-1 and TRBJ1-1, with 7 bases lining up with TRBD1. CDR1 is SGHRS and CDR2 is YFSETQ in the germline V gene. There are 14 residues in the CDR3. Trimming took 3 bases from V and 5 from J; bases not matched to a gene: 7.

The rearrangement links TRBV11-2 to TRBJ2-2; TRBD1 aligns across 9 bases. Germline CDR1 reads SGHAT; CDR2 reads FQNNGV. The CDR3 is 15 amino acids. V was clipped by 4 bases and J by 7 bases; unmatched bases: 7. In DNA, the CDR3 is TGTGCCAGCAGCTCATCGACAGGGGGTGGCGGGGAGCTGTTTTTT. The encoded protein is CASSSSTGGGGELFF.

This clone was seen more than once but under ten times. The chain has TRBV6-5 and TRBJ2-2; a weak D match, TRBD1 (6 bases). The ends were cut back, 2 bases at V and 6 bases at J, with 7 bases in the middle. The CDR3 is 13 amino acids. Germline V gene lookup returns CDR1 MNHEY and CDR2 SVGAGI. CDR3 in amino acids: CASSYTGSGELFF. DNA for the CDR3: TGTGCCAGCAGTTACACAGGGTCCGGGGAGCTGTTTTTT.

This rearrangement joins TRBV30 to TRBJ2-7; weak D call: TRBD1 (6 bases). The CDR3 sequence is 11 residues long. Trimming pared 4 bases from V and 7 bases from J, leaving 11 bases between. The germline CDR1 and CDR2 sequences are GTSNPN and SVGIG (reference sequence). The CDR3 sequence: CAWKTGREQYF. The CDR3 region has the DNA TGTGCCTGGAAGACAGGTCGGGAGCAGTACTTC.

CDR3 DNA sequence: TGTGCCAGCAGTTACGAAAGGAAGAATGAAAAACTGTTTTTT. As protein: CASSYERKNEKLFF. The genes are TRBV6-6 and TRBJ1-4; no clear D gene. Germline V gene data show CDR1 as MNHNY and CDR2 as SVGAGI (reference sequence). V dropped 2 bases and J dropped 5 bases, with 9 bases sitting between them. The CDR3 has 14 residues.

The chain joins TRBV5-1 to TRBJ2-1; 11 bases are a match to TRBD2. The CDR3 loop spans 19 amino acids. CDR1 is SGHRS, CDR2 YFSETQ, per germline. The V gene end was trimmed by 0 bases and the J gene end by 6 bases; junction bases not matched to a gene: 14. DNA of the CDR3: TGCGCCAGCAGCTTGGAAGGGGGACAGGGACTAGCGGCAAGCAATGAGCAGTTCTTC. This gives the protein CASSLEGGQGLAASNEQFF.

The chain employs TRBV9 and TRBJ2-3; TRBD2 is a possible D gene (6 bases). V lost 0 bases to trimming and J lost 7 bases, with 12 bases between them. This CDR3 region has 14 residues. The germline gives CDR1 SGDLS, CDR2 YYNGEE. The DNA of the CDR3 is TGTGCCAGCAGCGTAGGATGGGGGGACCATACGCAGTATTTT. Its translation is CASSVGWGDHTQYF.

This rearrangement joins TRBV20-1 to TRBJ2-1, with no clear D. This CDR3 region has 11 residues. Germline CDR1 reads DFQATT; CDR2 reads SNEGSKA (reference sequence). V was trimmed by 3 bases and J by 5 bases, leaving 5 bases between them. The CDR3 DNA is TGCAGTGCTAGTATAGACAATGAGCAGTTCTTC. Its protein product is CSASIDNEQFF.

V and J are TRBV27 and TRBJ1-1; 10 bases map to TRBD1. V shed 5 bases, J shed 6 bases, and the junction held 3 bases outside the gene matches. The CDR3 loop spans 13 amino acids. CDR1 is MNHEY, CDR2 SMNVEV, per germline (reference sequence). CDR3 amino acids: CASSRDRGAEAFF. The DNA of the CDR3 is TGTGCCAGCAGTCGGGACAGGGGAGCTGAAGCTTTCTTT.

Here the CDR3 DNA reads TGTGCCAGCAGTTTCCTGACCCTCGGTCAGGCTAAGGAGAACACTGAAGCTTTCTTT. Translated: CASSFLTLGQAKENTEAFF. The chain uses TRBV27 and TRBJ1-1; unclear D gene. Germline CDR1 reads MNHEY; CDR2 reads SMNVEV (reference sequence). The CDR3 runs to 19 residues. Trimming removed 3 bases from V and 1 base from J, with 24 bases in between.

The chain links TRBV2 to TRBJ2-1, with D possibly matching TRBD2 (6 bases). Germline CDR1 reads SNHLY; CDR2 reads FYNNEI. The CDR3 has 15 residues. Trimming left V 6 bases short and J 8 bases short, with 20 bases between. The CDR3 region has the DNA TGTGCCAGCAGGACGGGGGTAGCGAGGTTCCATGAGCAGTTCTTC. Translation gives CASRTGVARFHEQFF.

The chain carries TRBV7-9 and TRBJ1-5, with no clear D. This CDR3 comprises 13 residues. Deletions cut 11 bases from V and 4 bases from J, with 15 bases between. CDR1 and CDR2 (germline): SEHNR, FQNEAQ (reference sequence). The DNA of the CDR3 is TGTGCCGTATCCCGAGGAGGGAATCAGCCCCAGCATTTT. Amino acids: CAVSRGGNQPQHF. The full variable domain, with the rest looked up from reference TRBV7-9 and TRBJ1-5, is DTGVSQNPRHKITKRGQNVTFRCDPISEHNRLYWYRQTLGQGPEFLTYFQNEAQLEKSRLLSDRFSAERPKGSFSTLEIQRTEQGDSAMYLCAVSRGGNQPQHFGDGTRLSIL.

The chain has TRBV29-1 and TRBJ1-4; maybe TRBD1 (6 bases). CDR1 is SQVTM and CDR2 is ANQGSEA in the germline V gene. CDR3 length: 11 amino acids. The CDR3 is CQGLTNEKLFF. CDR3 nucleotide sequence: TGCCAGGGGTTAACTAATGAAAAACTGTTTTTT.

CDR3 in amino acids: CASSRLDRAHEQYF. The CDR3 DNA is TGTGCCAGCAGTAGGCTGGACAGGGCTCACGAGCAGTACTTC. The genes are TRBV7-9 and TRBJ2-5; 8 bases are shared with TRBD1. The assigned J gene may be wrong: the sequence end matches TRBJ2-7 better. The CDR3 length is 14 residues. Per germline, CDR1 SEHNR and CDR2 FQNEAQ (reference sequence).

The chain carries TRBV18 and TRBJ1-5; D gene uncertain. Trimming pared 3 bases from V and 4 bases from J, leaving 28 bases between. Germline lookup yields CDR1 KGHSH and CDR2 LQKENI. The CDR3 contains 20 residues. As DNA, the CDR3 is TGTGCCAGCTCACCGATGATAATCCGGACTACCCGAAAATCAAATCAGCCCCAGCATTTT. It is translated as CASSPMIIRTTRKSNQPQHF.

This clone was seen just once. V usage is TRBV5-4 and J usage is TRBJ2-2, with 10 bases lining up with TRBD2. The CDR3 spans 18 residues. V was pared by 0 bases and J by 5 bases, with 10 bases of the junction left unmatched. The germline V gene has CDR1 SGHNT and CDR2 YYREEE (reference sequence). CDR3 loop: CASSLALSGRARTGELFF. The CDR3 DNA reads TGTGCCAGCAGCTTGGCTTTAAGCGGGAGGGCCAGAACCGGGGAGCTGTTTTTT.

This clone was seen once. The chain uses TRBV5-5 and TRBJ2-3; no clear D gene. The CDR3 has 13 amino acids. V was clipped by 2 bases and J by 6 bases, with 10 bases between them. Germline V lookup: CDR1 SGHKS, CDR2 YYEKEE (reference sequence). CDR3 residues: CASSFLERDTQYF. The DNA of the CDR3 is TGTGCCAGCAGCTTCCTAGAACGGGATACGCAGTATTTT.

This clone was observed once. The chain is built from TRBV13 and TRBJ2-3; no firm D call. In germline, CDR1 is PRHDT, CDR2 FYEKMQ (reference sequence). CDR3 length: 16 amino acids. V gave up 2 bases and J gave up 2 bases, with 14 bases separating them. The CDR3 DNA is TGTGCCAGCAGCTTATCAACGGCCTTATACACAGATACGCAGTATTTT. It translates to CASSLSTALYTDTQYF.

This sequence joins TRBV4-3 and TRBJ2-1; no definite D call. V was cut by 1 base and J by 2 bases, with 12 bases left in between. Germline V gene sequence: CDR1 LGHNA, CDR2 YSLEER. This CDR3 region has 16 residues. The CDR3 spells CASSQGLWYPYNEQFF. The CDR3 nucleotides are TGCGCCAGCAGCCAAGGTTTGTGGTACCCCTACAATGAGCAGTTCTTC.

This clone was seen only once. J is TRBJ1-2 and V is TRBV6-5; 8 bases map to TRBD1. Germline loops: CDR1 MNHEY, CDR2 SVGAGI. The CDR3 is 15 residues long. J gave up 4 bases and V 6 bases, and 10 bases lay outside the gene matches. For the CDR3, the DNA is TGTGCCAGCAGCTTTGGACAGGGCTTTGCCTATGGCTACACCTTC. Translating gives CASSFGQGFAYGYTF.

V usage is TRBV28 and J usage is TRBJ2-2, with D perhaps TRBD1 (5 bases). Germline-derived CDR1 and CDR2 are MDHEN and SYDVKM. Deletions cut 3 bases from V and 4 bases from J, with 15 bases between. CDR3 size: 16 residues. In DNA form, the CDR3 reads TGTGCCAGCAGTTTTCGAACAGGCGCTCCCACCGGGGAGCTGTTTTTT. It codes for CASSFRTGAPTGELFF.